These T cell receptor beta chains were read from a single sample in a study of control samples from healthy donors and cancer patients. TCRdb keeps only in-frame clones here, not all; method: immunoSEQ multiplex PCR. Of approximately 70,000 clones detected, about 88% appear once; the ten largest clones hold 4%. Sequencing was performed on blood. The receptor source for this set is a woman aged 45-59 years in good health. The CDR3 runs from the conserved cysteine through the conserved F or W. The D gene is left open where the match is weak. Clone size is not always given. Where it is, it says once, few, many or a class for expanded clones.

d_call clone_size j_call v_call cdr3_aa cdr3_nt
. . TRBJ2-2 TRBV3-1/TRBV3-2 CASSPAGTNTGELFF TGTGCCAGCAGCCCAGCCGGGACCAACACCGGGGAGCTGTTTTTT
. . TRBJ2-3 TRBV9 CASSFTDTQYF TGTGCCAGCAGCTTCACAGATACGCAGTATTTT
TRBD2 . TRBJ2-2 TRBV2 CASLAGETGELFF TGTGCCAGCCTAGCGGGAGAAACCGGGGAGCTGTTTTTT
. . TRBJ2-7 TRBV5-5 CASSQLATMNYEQYF TGTGCCAGCAGCCAGCTAGCGACTATGAACTACGAGCAGTACTTC
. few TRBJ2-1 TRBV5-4 CASSLTTEPLNEQFF TGTGCCAGCAGCTTAACGACCGAGCCGCTCAATGAGCAGTTCTTC
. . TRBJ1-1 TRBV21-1 CASSGGGQENTEAFF TGTGCCAGCAGCGGGGGGGGACAGGAGAACACTGAAGCTTTCTTT
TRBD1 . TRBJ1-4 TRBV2 CASRGGGRGGEKLFF TGTGCCAGCAGGGGAGGGGGCAGGGGAGGCGAAAAACTGTTTTTT
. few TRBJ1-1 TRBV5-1 CASSFRGGKTEAFF TGCGCCAGCAGCTTTAGGGGGGGAAAGACTGAAGCTTTCTTT
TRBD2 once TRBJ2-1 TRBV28 CASSSASGRPSYNEQFF TGTGCCAGCAGTTCGGCTAGCGGGAGGCCTTCCTACAATGAGCAGTTCTTC
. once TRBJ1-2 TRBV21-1 CASSPQGRYTF TGTGCCAGCAGTCCTCAAGGACGCTACACCTTC
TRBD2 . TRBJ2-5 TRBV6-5 CASSILAGGRETQYF TGTGCCAGCAGCATACTAGCGGGAGGACGGGAGACCCAGTACTTC
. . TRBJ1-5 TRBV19 CASSIGDQPQHF TGTGCCAGTAGTATAGGTGATCAGCCCCAGCATTTT
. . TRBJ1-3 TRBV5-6 CASSHQGSGNTIYF TGTGCCAGCAGCCATCAGGGATCCGGAAACACCATATATTTT
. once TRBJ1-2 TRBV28 CASSLQALGYGYTF TGTGCCAGCAGTTTGCAGGCTCTTGGCTATGGCTACACCTTC
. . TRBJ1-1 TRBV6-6 CASRRDGNTEAFF TGTGCCAGCAGAAGGGACGGGAACACTGAAGCTTTCTTT
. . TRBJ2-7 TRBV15 CATSRGSSKQYF TGTGCCACCAGCAGGGGGAGTTCCAAGCAGTACTTC
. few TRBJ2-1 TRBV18 CASSPPGGYEQFF TGTGCCAGCTCCCCCCCCGGGGGATATGAGCAGTTCTTC
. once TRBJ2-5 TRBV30 CAWTPAGETQYF TGTGCCTGGACTCCAGCGGGAGAGACCCAGTACTTC
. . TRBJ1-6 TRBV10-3 CAIKGTSGSPLHF TGTGCCATCAAGGGGACCTCAGGGTCACCCCTCCACTTT
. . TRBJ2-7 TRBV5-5 CASSLDQLYEQYF TGTGCCAGCAGCTTGGACCAACTTTACGAGCAGTACTTC
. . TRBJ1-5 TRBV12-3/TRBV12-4 CASSLKVGMPQHF TGTGCCAGCAGTTTAAAGGTGGGAATGCCCCAGCATTTT
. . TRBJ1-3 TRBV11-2 CASSLVGQNSGNTIYF TGTGCCAGCAGCTTAGTCGGACAGAACTCTGGAAACACCATATATTTT
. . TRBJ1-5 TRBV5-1 CASSPGGGYQPQHF TGCGCCAGCAGCCCCGGGGGGGGTTATCAGCCCCAGCATTTT
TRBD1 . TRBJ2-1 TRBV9 CASSPTQQGAGEQFF TGTGCCAGCAGCCCAACACAACAGGGGGCGGGTGAGCAGTTCTTC
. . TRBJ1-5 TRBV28 CASSLGGRNQPQHF TGTGCCAGCAGTTTGGGGGGGCGTAATCAGCCCCAGCATTTT
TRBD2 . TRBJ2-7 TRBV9 CASSVTSGIPSEQYF TGTGCCAGCAGCGTAACGAGCGGGATCCCCTCCGAGCAGTACTTC
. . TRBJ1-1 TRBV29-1 CSVRQGTEAFF TGCAGCGTTCGCCAGGGCACTGAAGCTTTCTTT
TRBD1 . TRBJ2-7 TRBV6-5 CASSYDREKYEQYF TGTGCCAGCAGTTACGACAGGGAGAAATACGAGCAGTACTTC
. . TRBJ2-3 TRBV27 CASSFSPRSQYF TGTGCCAGCAGTTTTAGTCCCAGGTCGCAGTATTTT
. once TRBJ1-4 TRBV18 CASSPSAATNEKLFF TGTGCCAGCTCACCGTCAGCGGCAACTAATGAAAAACTGTTTTTT
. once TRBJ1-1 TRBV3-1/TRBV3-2 CASSQGTTLGAFF TGTGCCAGCAGCCAAGGGACAACCTTAGGAGCTTTCTTT
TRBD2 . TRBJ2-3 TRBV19 CASMRRVGAGTDTQYF TGTGCCAGTATGCGTCGGGTGGGAGCGGGAACAGATACGCAGTATTTT
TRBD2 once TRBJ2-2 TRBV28 CAGGREREAGELFF TGTGCCGGGGGAAGGGAGCGGGAGGCCGGGGAGCTGTTTTTT
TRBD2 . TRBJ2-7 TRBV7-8 CASRKGQISGRFYEQYF TGTGCCAGCAGAAAGGGACAAATTAGCGGGAGGTTCTACGAGCAGTACTTC
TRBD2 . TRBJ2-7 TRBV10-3 CASTPGGSYEQYF TGTGCCTCAACTCCGGGGGGATCCTACGAGCAGTACTTC
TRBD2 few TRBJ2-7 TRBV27 CASSVTSGSYEQYF TGTGCCAGCAGTGTCACTAGCGGCTCCTACGAGCAGTACTTC
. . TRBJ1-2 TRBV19 CASDDREAEGYTF TGTGCCAGCGACGACCGGGAGGCGGAAGGCTACACCTTC
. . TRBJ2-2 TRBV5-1 CASSLAMYSTGELFF TGCGCCAGCAGCTTGGCCATGTACTCCACCGGGGAGCTGTTTTTT
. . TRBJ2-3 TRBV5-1 CASSLDGRSTDTQYF TGCGCCAGCAGCTTGGATGGCAGAAGCACAGATACGCAGTATTTT
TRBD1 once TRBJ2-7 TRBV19 CASSARTGVSYEQYF TGTGCCAGTAGTGCTAGGACAGGGGTCTCCTACGAGCAGTACTTC
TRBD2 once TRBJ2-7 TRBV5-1 CASSFGLAGVSYEQYF TGCGCCAGCAGCTTCGGACTAGCGGGAGTCTCCTACGAGCAGTACTTC
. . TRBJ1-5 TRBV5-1 CASSLMPVNHNQPQHF TGCGCCAGCAGCTTAATGCCAGTTAACCACAATCAGCCCCAGCATTTT
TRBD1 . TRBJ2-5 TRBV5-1 CASRGGQGALETQYF TGCGCCAGCAGGGGAGGACAGGGGGCATTGGAGACCCAGTACTTC
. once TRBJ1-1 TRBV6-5 CASSYAGAFEAFF TGTGCCAGCAGTTATGCAGGGGCATTTGAAGCTTTCTTT
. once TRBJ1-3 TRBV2 CASITGWGNTIYF TGTGCCAGCATCACAGGGTGGGGAAACACCATATATTTT
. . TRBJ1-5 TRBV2 CASSLQGRQPQHF TGTGCCAGCAGTCTACAGGGTCGGCAGCCCCAGCATTTT
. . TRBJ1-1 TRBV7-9 CASSLGTETEAFF TGTGCCAGCAGCTTGGGGACCGAGACTGAAGCTTTCTTT
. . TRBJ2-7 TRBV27 CASRSGTEYEQYF TGTGCCAGCAGAAGCGGGACAGAGTACGAGCAGTACTTC
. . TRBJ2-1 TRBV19 CASSLTGIEGNEQFF TGTGCCAGTAGTTTAACAGGGATAGAGGGCAATGAGCAGTTCTTC
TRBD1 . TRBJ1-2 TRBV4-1 CASSQDSPTGNYGYTF TGCGCCAGCAGCCAAGATTCCCCGACAGGGAACTATGGCTACACCTTC
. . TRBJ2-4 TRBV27 CASSSEAKNIQYF TGTGCCAGCAGTTCAGAGGCCAAAAACATTCAGTACTTC
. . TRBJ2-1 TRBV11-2 CASSLEAPELSNEQFF TGTGCCAGCAGCTTAGAAGCTCCCGAACTAAGCAATGAGCAGTTCTTC
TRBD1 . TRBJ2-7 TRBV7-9 CASSPLARGTGDEQYF TGTGCCAGCAGCCCACTTGCCCGAGGGACAGGGGACGAGCAGTACTTC
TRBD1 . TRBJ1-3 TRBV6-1 CASSEEPGQGADTIYF TGTGCCAGCAGCGAAGAACCGGGACAGGGGGCAGACACCATATATTTT